This entry lists 26 T cell receptor beta chains sequenced from one sample in a study of vaccination and CD4 T cells after COVID-19 (dated by TCRdb to between 2021 and 2022). These receptors have no known antigen. The intended sense of this specimen's treatment or condition label: roughly 10-day PBMC culture with coronavirus spike peptide pools or control peptides (ViraFEST assay). Library preparation employed PCR. TCRdb records Illumina iSeq 100 as the sequencer. DNA from cultured CD4+ T cells was subjected to TCR sequencing with the Oncomine TCR Beta short-read assay at the Johns Hopkins FTIC core. The public reads were run again by TCRdb, first through fastp at Q25 and then through MiXCR, and only productive beta chains were kept. Each CDR3 protein appears once, grouped with its most common genes and DNA. Present in this sample are 20,000 or so distinct CDR3 sequences, 50% to 60% of which were seen just once. The ten largest clones represent 6% to 8% of the sample.

The starting material was CD4+ T cells from blood, cultured in vitro, obtained before SARS-CoV-2 vaccination. Every receptor here comes from a human donor who had recovered from COVID-19.

The genes are TRBV4-2 and TRBJ2-3, with 7 bases aligning to TRBD2. Trimming at V came to 8 bases and at J to 0 bases, leaving 11 bases not matched to a gene. Germline V gives CDR1 LGHNA, CDR2 YNFKEQ. CDR3 length: 16 residues. This CDR3 is CASAISLAASTDTQYF. The CDR3 region has the DNA TGTGCCAGCGCCATTTCGCTAGCGGCTAGCACAGATACGCAGTATTTT.

This clonotype has more than one count but fewer than ten. The chain links TRBV2 to TRBJ1-5, with D unresolved. The ends were cut back, 4 bases at V and 6 bases at J, with 7 bases in the middle. Looked up from germline, CDR1 is SNHLY and CDR2 is FYNNEI. The CDR3 runs 12 residues. The CDR3 DNA sequence: TGTGCCAGCAGTGGAAGGGCTCAGCCCCAGCATTTT. Amino acid sequence: CASSGRAQPQHF.

J is TRBJ1-5 and V is TRBV2; D not resolved. Germline V gene lookup returns CDR1 SNHLY and CDR2 FYNNEI. The CDR3 has 16 amino acids. Between the trimmed V and J ends, which lost 4 bases and 3 bases, there was a span of 16 bases. The CDR3 DNA is TGTGCCAGCAGTGGTCTTCAAGCCGCTGACAATCAGCCCCAGCATTTT. The encoded protein is CASSGLQAADNQPQHF.

The rearrangement joins TRBV6-1 to TRBJ2-7; possibly TRBD1 or TRBD2 for D (7 bases each). The CDR3 runs to 13 residues. The V end was cut by 6 bases, the J end by 7 bases, with 16 bases between. Germline V gene sequence: CDR1 MNHNS, CDR2 SASEGT. CDR3 residues: CASRTNRGGEQYF. The CDR3 DNA reads as TGTGCCAGCAGGACCAACAGGGGAGGGGAGCAGTACTTC.

The genes are TRBV2 and TRBJ2-5; 9 positions agree with TRBD1. Germline V lookup: CDR1 SNHLY, CDR2 FYNNEI. Trimming took 5 bases from V and 4 from J; bases not matched to a gene: 2. This CDR3 has 13 amino acids. The CDR3 region is CASSRDRAETQYF. CDR3 nucleotide sequence: TGTGCCAGCAGTAGGGACAGGGCAGAGACCCAGTACTTC.

The J gene is TRBJ2-5, the V gene TRBV20-1; no reliable D call. The CDR3 is 13 amino acids. Trimming took 0 bases from V and 0 from J, leaving 5 bases between them. Germline V lookup: CDR1 DFQATT, CDR2 SNEGSKA (reference sequence). CDR3 DNA sequence: TGCAGTGCTAGAGACGACAACCAAGAGACCCAGTACTTC. Amino acids: CSARDDNQETQYF.

This clonotype was detected a few times. The CDR3: CASSRGSYSTDTQYF. CDR3 nucleotides: TGTGCCAGCAGCCGTGGGAGCTATAGCACAGATACGCAGTATTTT. The rearrangement uses TRBV6-2 or TRBV6-3 and TRBJ2-3; D is perhaps TRBD2 (5 bases). Trimming shortened V by 6 bases and J by 0 bases, and 13 bases separated the two germline ends. The CDR3 has 15 residues. In germline, CDR1 is MNHEY, CDR2 SVGEGT.

This clonotype has a handful of counts. V and J are TRBV24-1 and TRBJ1-5; the D is unclear. Trimming cost V 9 bases and J 0 bases, with 17 bases left between them. In germline, CDR1 is KGHDR, CDR2 SFDVKD. The CDR3 runs to 16 residues. The CDR3 is CATGPRFPYSNQPQHF. CDR3 nucleotide sequence: TGTGCCACCGGACCGAGGTTTCCCTATAGCAATCAGCCCCAGCATTTT.

This clonotype was observed a single time. The chain employs TRBV2 and TRBJ2-5; the match to TRBD2 covers 7 bases. Trimming removed 7 bases from V and 5 bases from J; junction bases left unmatched: 10. Germline V gene data show CDR1 as SNHLY and CDR2 as FYNNEI. The CDR3 sequence is 14 residues long. The DNA for the CDR3 is TGTGCCAGCAATCCGGGGAGGGGTCAGGAGACCCAGTACTTC. As protein: CASNPGRGQETQYF.

The chain employs TRBV20-1 and TRBJ1-1; 9 positions agree with TRBD1. The CDR3 is made up of 17 amino acids. CDR1 DFQATT and CDR2 SNEGSKA come from the germline V gene (reference sequence). The V gene end was trimmed by 2 bases and the J gene end by 4 bases; junction bases not matched to a gene: 14. CDR3 sequence: CSARSGQGTSKVTEAFF. Here the CDR3 DNA reads TGCAGTGCTAGATCGGGACAGGGAACGTCGAAGGTCACTGAAGCTTTCTTT.

This clonotype was seen a single time. This chain connects TRBV25-1 to TRBJ2-2; the match to TRBD2 covers 11 bases. This CDR3 region has 16 residues. Germline V CDR1 and CDR2: MGHDK, SYGVNS. The junction had 3 bases not matched to a gene; V was cut back by 3 bases and J by 3 bases. As DNA, the CDR3 is TGTGCCAGCAGTGATAGCGGGAGGGCCGACACCGGGGAGCTGTTTTTT. Translating it yields CASSDSGRADTGELFF.

The chain couples TRBV5-8 to TRBJ2-5, with D perhaps matching TRBD1 (6 bases). Germline CDR1 reads SGHTS; CDR2 reads YDEGEE. The CDR3 consists of 14 residues. The V and J ends lost 4 bases and 3 bases respectively, with 13 bases between them. The CDR3 loop reads CASSVGQLEETQYF. The DNA of the CDR3 is TGTGCCAGCAGCGTCGGACAGTTGGAAGAGACCCAGTACTTC.

This CDR3 is CASSQERSGGPDTQYF. The CDR3 DNA is TGTGCCAGCAGCCAAGAGCGAAGCGGGGGTCCAGATACGCAGTATTTT. The V call is TRBV4-2, the J call TRBJ2-3; 8 bases are shared with TRBD2. V was clipped by 0 bases and J by 4 bases; unmatched bases: 6. The germline V gene encodes CDR1 LGHNA and CDR2 YNFKEQ. This CDR3 is 16 amino acids long.

The V and J genes are TRBV20-1 and TRBJ2-1, with D perhaps TRBD2 (6 bases). The CDR3 has 14 amino acids. CDR1 and CDR2 from the germline V gene are DFQATT and SNEGSKA (reference sequence). Between the trimmed V and J ends, which lost 3 bases and 7 bases, there was a span of 16 bases. The CDR3: CSARIFWEENEQFF. The CDR3 region has the DNA TGCAGTGCTAGGATCTTTTGGGAGGAGAATGAGCAGTTCTTC.

The rearrangement uses TRBV7-8 and TRBJ1-5; no definite D call. V lost 1 base and J lost 4, with 8 bases in between. The CDR3 covers 14 residues. In germline, CDR1 is SGHVS, CDR2 FQNEAQ. As DNA, the CDR3 is TGTGCCAGCAGCTTAGATCGCGGTAATCAGCCCCAGCATTTT. This codes for CASSLDRGNQPQHF.

This clonotype was counted a few times. The rearrangement joins TRBV28 to TRBJ2-3; 10 nucleotides line up with TRBD2. The V gene end was trimmed by 5 bases and the J gene end by 7 bases; junction bases not matched to a gene: 6. Germline CDR1 is MDHEN and CDR2 is SYDVKM. This CDR3 comprises 14 residues. The DNA for the CDR3 is TGTGCCAGCAGTAGCGGGAGGGCCTTTTATACGCAGTATTTT. It yields the protein CASSSGRAFYTQYF.

V usage is TRBV30 and J usage is TRBJ2-3, with D perhaps TRBD1 (6 bases). This CDR3 spans 14 amino acids. In germline, CDR1 is GTSNPN, CDR2 SVGIG (reference sequence). V lost 0 bases and J lost 1, with 8 bases in between. DNA for the CDR3: TGTGCCTGGAGTGTACGACAGGGCACAGATACGCAGTATTTT. Translated, it gives CAWSVRQGTDTQYF. The whole variable domain, filled in from reference TRBV30 and TRBJ2-3, reads SQTIHQWPATLVQPVGSPLSLECTVEGTSNPNLYWYRQAAGRGLQLLFYSVGIGQISSEVPQNLSASRPQDRQFILSSKKLLLSDSGFYLCAWSVRQGTDTQYFGPGTRLTVL.

Only a few counts were recorded for this clonotype. The V gene is TRBV2, the J gene TRBJ2-7; tentatively, D is TRBD2 (5 bases). The CDR3 extends over 11 amino acids. Trimming shortened V by 10 bases and J by 3 bases, and 10 bases separated the two germline ends. Germline lookup yields CDR1 SNHLY and CDR2 FYNNEI. In nucleotides, the CDR3 is TGTGCCATCCGAGGAGGCTACGAGCAGTACTTC. This sequence encodes CAIRGGYEQYF.

This chain joins TRBV20-1 and TRBJ1-2; D is perhaps TRBD1 (5 bases). Looked up from germline, CDR1 is DFQATT and CDR2 is SNEGSKA (reference sequence). V lost 6 bases and J 2 bases, leaving 10 bases between the germline ends. This CDR3 contains 12 residues. The CDR3 sequence: CSAADKNYGYTF. CDR3 in DNA: TGCAGTGCGGCGGACAAAAACTATGGCTACACCTTC.

The V and J genes are TRBV6-1 and TRBJ2-3, with D perhaps matching TRBD2 (6 bases). V dropped 7 bases and J dropped 4 bases, with 12 bases sitting between them. Germline-derived CDR1 and CDR2 are MNHNS and SASEGT. The CDR3 spans 13 residues. The CDR3 nucleotides read TGTGCCAGCACGAGCGGGTTCTCAGATACGCAGTATTTT. This encodes CASTSGFSDTQYF.

The chain recombines TRBV10-2 with TRBJ2-5; no clear D. V lost 3 bases, J lost 2 bases, and 7 bases lay in between. The CDR3 is 13 amino acids. In germline, CDR1 is WSHSY, CDR2 SAAADI. The CDR3 DNA is TGCGCCAGCAGTGAAAACGCACAAGAGACCCAGTACTTC. This translates into CASSENAQETQYF.

This clonotype was found once. The rearrangement joins TRBV24-1 to TRBJ2-4; 8 nucleotides align to TRBD1. V shed 4 bases, J shed 0 bases, and the junction held 16 bases outside the gene matches. Germline assignment: CDR1 KGHDR and CDR2 SFDVKD. This CDR3 contains 20 residues. The CDR3 is CATSDLDRVSSSLAKNIQYF. The CDR3 coding sequence is TGTGCCACCAGTGACCTGGACAGGGTGAGCTCCTCTCTAGCCAAAAACATTCAGTACTTC.

This chain uses TRBV19 with TRBJ2-1; D unresolved. The V and J ends lost 5 bases and 0 bases respectively, with 17 bases between them. The CDR3 extends over 17 amino acids. Looked up from germline, CDR1 is LNHDA and CDR2 is SQIVND (reference sequence). DNA of the CDR3: TGTGCCAGTAGTTATGGCCGCCCGACTCCCTCCTACAATGAGCAGTTCTTC. Protein: CASSYGRPTPSYNEQFF.

As DNA, the CDR3 is TGTGCCTGGAGTGAGGGGACGTGGGGCTACACCTTC. Translation gives CAWSEGTWGYTF. This chain joins TRBV30 and TRBJ1-2; perhaps TRBD1 as D (5 bases). The germline V gene has CDR1 GTSNPN and CDR2 SVGIG (reference sequence). The V and J ends lost 1 base and 8 bases respectively, with 11 bases between them. CDR3 size: 12 residues.

The CDR3 DNA reads as TGTGCCAGCAGCTTAGAGCCAGACGGCGCCTCCTACGAGCAGTACTTC. Its protein product is CASSLEPDGASYEQYF. The V call is TRBV7-3, the J call TRBJ2-7; no firm D call. Trimming took off 2 bases at V and 0 bases at J, with 14 bases between the two ends. Germline V gene lookup returns CDR1 SGHTA and CDR2 FQGTGA. The CDR3 length is 16 residues.

The V call is TRBV7-2, the J call TRBJ2-5; 8 nucleotides align to TRBD2. CDR3 length: 16 amino acids. The J segment lost 5 bases and the V segment lost 5 bases, leaving 13 bases of the junction unmatched. Germline CDR1 SGHTA, CDR2 FQGNSA. The CDR3 here is CASSVQRFGGGETQYF. The CDR3 bases are TGTGCCAGCAGCGTACAACGATTCGGCGGGGGGGAGACCCAGTACTTC.